This TCR beta chain was sequenced in a study of technical replicates of blood from several donors. The CDR3 consists of 16 residues. CDR1 is SGHRS, CDR2 YFSETQ, per germline. Losses at the gene ends were 4 bases for V and 5 bases for J; bases not matched to a gene: 9. Some clones are missing from TCRdb's copy, which holds only in-frame ones; the method was immunoSEQ multiplex PCR. Among around 80,000 clones, roughly 98% were seen once, and the ten largest hold around 0.15%. V is TRBV5-1 and J is TRBJ2-2; 9 nucleotides align to TRBD1. The sample was T cells isolated from PBMCs. The sequence was collected from a human donor in good health. The CDR3 protein is CASSRYGTGTTGELFF. The CDR3 DNA reads as TGCGCCAGCAGCCGCTACGGGACAGGGACGACCGGGGAGCTGTTTTTT.